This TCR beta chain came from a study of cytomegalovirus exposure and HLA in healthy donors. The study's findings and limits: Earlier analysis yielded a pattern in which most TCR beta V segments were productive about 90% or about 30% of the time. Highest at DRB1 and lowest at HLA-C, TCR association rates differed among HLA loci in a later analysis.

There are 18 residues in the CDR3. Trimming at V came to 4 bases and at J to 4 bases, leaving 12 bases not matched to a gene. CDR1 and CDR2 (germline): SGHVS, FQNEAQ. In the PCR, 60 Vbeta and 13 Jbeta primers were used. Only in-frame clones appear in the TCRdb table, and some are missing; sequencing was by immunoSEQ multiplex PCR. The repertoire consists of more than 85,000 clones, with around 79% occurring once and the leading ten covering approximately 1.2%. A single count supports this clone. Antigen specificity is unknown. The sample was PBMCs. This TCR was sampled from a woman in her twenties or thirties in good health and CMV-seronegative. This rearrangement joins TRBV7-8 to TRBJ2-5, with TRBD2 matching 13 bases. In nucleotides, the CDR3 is TGTGCCAGCAGCTCAGGGAGGACTAGCGGGAGTCGAAGAGAGACCCAGTACTTC. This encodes CASSSGRTSGSRRETQYF.